This T cell receptor (beta chain) was documented in a study of blood T cell repertoires in COVID-19. Study information: The origin of the acute and convalescent COVID-19 samples was the United States, Italy and Spain. T cells, B-cell-depleted T cells, or PBMCs provided the cDNA or gDNA that served as material.

Original processing notes: Estimation of nucleated cell counts relied on the amplification of reference gene primers. The table came from immunoSEQ multiplex PCR; TCRdb's copy has only in-frame clones and leaves some out. The V and J calls and the clone size are those of that table, but D and trimming were determined from the DNA. The sample records some 300,000 clones, around 90% being singletons. The germline CDR1 and CDR2 sequences are MNHEY and SVGAGI. The CDR3 covers 13 residues. V lost 6 bases to trimming and J lost 4 bases, with 13 bases between them. The study recruited people aged about 18 to 95 years across about 25 US areas.

The source material was PBMCs or T cells enriched from blood (not recorded which). This chain uses TRBV6-5 with TRBJ2-7, with a tentative D call TRBD2 (6 bases). This clonotype was sampled from a woman aged 55-69 years in a cohort exposed to, infected with or recovered from COVID-19 (not recorded which). In DNA form, the CDR3 reads TGTGCCAGCAGCCGGGACTCGATTTACGAGCAGTACTTC. As protein: CASSRDSIYEQYF.